These 10 T cell receptor beta chains share one sample of origin, sequenced in a study of blood T cell repertoires in COVID-19. Sequencing was performed with immunoSEQ multiplex PCR; in TCRdb, only in-frame clones are kept and a portion is missing. The table shows about 160,000 clones, with about 80% occurring only once. The sequencing sample was made of peripheral blood. The receptors originated from a woman older than 75 with acute or convalescent COVID-19.

V and J are TRBV19 and TRBJ1-6; the D gene is possibly TRBD1 (6 bases). CDR3 length: 12 amino acids. The V and J ends lost 10 bases and 7 bases respectively, with 11 bases between them. Germline assignment: CDR1 LNHDA and CDR2 SQIVND (reference sequence). The CDR3 here is CATRQENSPLHF. The DNA of the CDR3 is TGTGCCACCCGACAGGAAAATTCACCCCTCCACTTT.

This clone was counted a few times. The chain links TRBV9 to TRBJ1-4, with D tentatively TRBD1 (6 bases). The CDR3 has 14 residues. V lost 4 bases, J lost 4 bases, and 11 bases lay in between. Germline assignment: CDR1 SGDLS and CDR2 YYNGEE. The CDR3 sequence is CASSLEGGNEKLFF. CDR3 coding DNA: TGTGCCAGCAGCCTGGAAGGGGGTAATGAAAAACTGTTTTTT.

This clone has a single count. The rearrangement uses TRBV7-8 and TRBJ1-3, with D possibly matching TRBD1 (6 bases). The V end was cut by 5 bases, the J end by 4 bases, with 15 bases between. Germline V gene data show CDR1 as SGHVS and CDR2 as FQNEAQ. This CDR3 contains 15 residues. Here the CDR3 DNA reads TGTGCCAGCAGCGCAGGGGATGCAGGAGGAAACACCATATATTTT. Encoded protein: CASSAGDAGGNTIYF.

This sequence joins TRBV6-6 and TRBJ2-7; no clear D gene. V lost 0 bases and J 0 bases, leaving 9 bases between the germline ends. CDR1 is MNHNY, CDR2 SVGAGI, per germline (reference sequence). This CDR3 comprises 15 residues. CDR3 loop: CASSYSMVSSYEQYF. DNA for the CDR3: TGTGCCAGCAGTTACTCGATGGTCAGCTCCTACGAGCAGTACTTC.

This sequence joins TRBV9 and TRBJ1-2; D gene ambiguous. V was clipped by 4 bases and J by 7 bases, with 14 bases between them. Germline values: CDR1 SGDLS, CDR2 YYNGEE. The CDR3 runs to 13 residues. The DNA of the CDR3 is TGTGCCAGCAGCACCAGCGGAGAGGTTGGCTACACCTTC. It translates to CASSTSGEVGYTF.

Note on this clone: One junction end disagrees with the germline gene, perhaps due to a read error. The chain is built from TRBV24-1 and TRBJ2-1; 10 bases fit TRBD1. This CDR3 is 12 amino acids long. Germline V lookup: CDR1 KGHDR, CDR2 SFDVKD. CDR3 in DNA: TGTGCCACCAGTGAGGGGACAGGGGTGTTGCTCTTC. Translated: CATSEGTGVLLF.

The CDR3 DNA is TGTGCCAGCAGCCGAGGGGGATGGGGTTACAATGAGCAGTTCTTC. Amino acids: CASSRGGWGYNEQFF. The chain uses TRBV6-5 and TRBJ2-1, with D perhaps matching TRBD1 (6 bases). The CDR3 length is 15 residues. Germline values: CDR1 MNHEY, CDR2 SVGAGI. The V and J ends lost 6 bases and 4 bases respectively, with 16 bases between them.

The gene calls are TRBV11-2 and TRBJ2-7; TRBD2 matches at 14 bases. The length of the CDR3 is 18 residues. V was pared by 5 bases and J by 5 bases, with 14 bases of the junction left unmatched. CDR1 and CDR2 from the germline V gene are SGHAT and FQNNGV. Written as DNA, the CDR3 is TGTGCCAGCAGCCCCCCCTCCGGGACTAGCGGGAGAGGGAACGAGCAGTACTTC. It codes for CASSPPSGTSGRGNEQYF.

This clone showed up many times. The rearrangement links TRBV2 to TRBJ2-5, with TRBD1 matching over 7 bases. CDR3 length: 13 residues. The trim removed 6 bases at V and 6 bases at J, leaving 7 bases unmatched. CDR1 and CDR2 from the germline V gene are SNHLY and FYNNEI. Written as DNA, the CDR3 is TGTGCCAGCAGCCTCGACAGGGCACAGACCCAGTACTTC. Residues: CASSLDRAQTQYF.

The chain carries TRBV4-1 and TRBJ2-5, with D possibly matching TRBD1 (5 bases). This CDR3 has 15 amino acids. Germline lookup yields CDR1 MGHRA and CDR2 YSYEKL. V was pared by 3 bases and J by 1 base, with 12 bases between. The CDR3 protein is CASSQHPQGQETQYF. The DNA of the CDR3 is TGCGCCAGCAGCCAGCACCCCCAGGGCCAAGAGACCCAGTACTTC.